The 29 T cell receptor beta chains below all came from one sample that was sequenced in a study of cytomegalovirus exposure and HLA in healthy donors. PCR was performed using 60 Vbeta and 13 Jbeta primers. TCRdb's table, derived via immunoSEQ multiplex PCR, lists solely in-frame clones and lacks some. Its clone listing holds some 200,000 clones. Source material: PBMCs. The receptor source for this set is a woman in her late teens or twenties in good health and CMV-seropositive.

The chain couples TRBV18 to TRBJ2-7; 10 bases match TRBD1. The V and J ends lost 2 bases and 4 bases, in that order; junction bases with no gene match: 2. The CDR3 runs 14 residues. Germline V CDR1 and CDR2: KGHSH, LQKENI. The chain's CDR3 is CASSPGTGAYEQYF. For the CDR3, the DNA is TGTGCCAGCTCACCAGGGACAGGGGCTTACGAGCAGTACTTC.

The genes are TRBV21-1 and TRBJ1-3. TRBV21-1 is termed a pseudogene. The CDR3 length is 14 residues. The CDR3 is CASSKGTTGNTIYF. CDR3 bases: TGTGCCAGCAGCAAAGGGACTACGGGAAACACCATATATTTT.

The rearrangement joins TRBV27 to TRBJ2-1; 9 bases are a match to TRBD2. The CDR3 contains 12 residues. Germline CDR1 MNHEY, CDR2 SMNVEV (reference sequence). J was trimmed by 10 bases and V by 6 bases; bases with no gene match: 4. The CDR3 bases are TGTGCCAGCAGCATTAGCGGGGGAGAGCAGTTCTTC. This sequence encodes CASSISGGEQFF.

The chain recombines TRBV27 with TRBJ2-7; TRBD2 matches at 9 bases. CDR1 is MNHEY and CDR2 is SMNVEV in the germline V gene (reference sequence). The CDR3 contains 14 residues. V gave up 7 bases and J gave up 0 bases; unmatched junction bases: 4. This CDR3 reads CASKASGNSYEQYF. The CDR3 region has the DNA TGTGCCAGCAAAGCTAGCGGGAACTCCTACGAGCAGTACTTC.

This CDR3 reads CASSSPLFAGVRIGELFF. In nucleotides, the CDR3 is TGTGCCAGCAGCTCCCCCCTTTTTGCGGGAGTTCGTATCGGGGAGCTGTTTTTT. This chain uses TRBV7-2 with TRBJ2-2; 7 positions match TRBD2. The CDR3 runs 18 residues. The V gene end was trimmed by 4 bases and the J gene end by 7 bases; junction bases not matched to a gene: 18. CDR1 is SGHTA, CDR2 FQGNSA, per germline.

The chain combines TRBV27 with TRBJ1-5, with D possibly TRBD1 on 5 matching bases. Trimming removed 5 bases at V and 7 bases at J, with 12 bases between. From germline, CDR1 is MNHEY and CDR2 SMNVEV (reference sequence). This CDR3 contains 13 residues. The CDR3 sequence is CASSVRVLQPQHF. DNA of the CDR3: TGTGCCAGCAGTGTCAGGGTCCTACAGCCCCAGCATTTT.

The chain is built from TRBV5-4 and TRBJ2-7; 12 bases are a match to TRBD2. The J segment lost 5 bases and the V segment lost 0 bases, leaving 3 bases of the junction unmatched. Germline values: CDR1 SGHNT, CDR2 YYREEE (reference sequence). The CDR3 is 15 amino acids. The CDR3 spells CASSLVGLAGNEQYF. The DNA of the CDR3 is TGTGCCAGCAGCTTGGTCGGACTAGCGGGGAACGAGCAGTACTTC. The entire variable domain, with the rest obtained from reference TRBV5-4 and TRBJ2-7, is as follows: ETGVTQSPTHLIKTRGQQVTLRCSSQSGHNTVSWYQQALGQGPQFIFQYYREEENGRGNFPPRFSGLQFPNYSSELNVNALELDDSALYLCASSLVGLAGNEQYFGPGTRLTVT.

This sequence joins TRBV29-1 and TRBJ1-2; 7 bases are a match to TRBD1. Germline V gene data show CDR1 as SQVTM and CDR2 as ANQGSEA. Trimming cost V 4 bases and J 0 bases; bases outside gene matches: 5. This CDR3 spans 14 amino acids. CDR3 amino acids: CSVVWTGSNYGYTF. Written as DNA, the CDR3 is TGCAGCGTTGTGTGGACAGGTTCTAACTATGGCTACACCTTC.

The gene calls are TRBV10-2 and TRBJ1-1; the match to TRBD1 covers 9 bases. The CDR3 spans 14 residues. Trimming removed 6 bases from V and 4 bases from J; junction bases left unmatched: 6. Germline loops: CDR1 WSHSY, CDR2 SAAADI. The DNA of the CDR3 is TGCGCCAGCAGGAAGACAGGGGGGTTCACTGAAGCTTTCTTT. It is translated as CASRKTGGFTEAFF.

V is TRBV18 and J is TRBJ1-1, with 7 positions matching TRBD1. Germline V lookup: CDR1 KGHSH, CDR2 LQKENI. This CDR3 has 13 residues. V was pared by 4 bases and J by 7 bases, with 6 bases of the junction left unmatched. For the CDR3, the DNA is TGTGCCAGCTCACGGAATGGGGACAGTGAAGCTTTCTTT. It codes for CASSRNGDSEAFF.

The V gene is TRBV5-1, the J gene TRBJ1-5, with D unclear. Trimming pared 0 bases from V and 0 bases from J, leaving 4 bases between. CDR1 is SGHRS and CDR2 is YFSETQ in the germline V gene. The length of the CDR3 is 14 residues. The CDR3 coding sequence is TGCGCCAGCAGCTTGGACTATAGCAATCAGCCCCAGCATTTT. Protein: CASSLDYSNQPQHF.

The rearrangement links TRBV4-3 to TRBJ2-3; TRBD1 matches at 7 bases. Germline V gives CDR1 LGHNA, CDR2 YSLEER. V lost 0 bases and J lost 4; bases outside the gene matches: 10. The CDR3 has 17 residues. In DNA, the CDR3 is TGCGCCAGCAGCCAAGAGGTCCTAAGGGGGCGGGCAGATACGCAGTATTTT. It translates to CASSQEVLRGRADTQYF.

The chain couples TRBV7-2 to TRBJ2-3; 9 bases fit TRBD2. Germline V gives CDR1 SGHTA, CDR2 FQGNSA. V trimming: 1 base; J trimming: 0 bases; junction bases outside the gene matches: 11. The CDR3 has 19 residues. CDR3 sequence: CASSLGFLGGGASTDTQYF. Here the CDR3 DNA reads TGTGCCAGCAGCTTAGGCTTCTTGGGCGGGGGGGCGAGCACAGATACGCAGTATTTT.

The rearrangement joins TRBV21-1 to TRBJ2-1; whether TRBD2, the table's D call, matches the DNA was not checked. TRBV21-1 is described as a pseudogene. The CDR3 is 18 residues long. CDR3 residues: CASRTGTSGSSTYNEQFF. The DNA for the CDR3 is TGTGCCAGCCGCACCGGGACTAGCGGGAGTAGTACCTACAATGAGCAGTTCTTC.

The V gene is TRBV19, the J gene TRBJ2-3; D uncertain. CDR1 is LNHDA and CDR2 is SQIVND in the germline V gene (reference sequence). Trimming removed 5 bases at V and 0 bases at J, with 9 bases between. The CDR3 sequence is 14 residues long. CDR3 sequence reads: CASSRTASTDTQYF. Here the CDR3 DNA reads TGTGCCAGTAGTCGAACAGCCAGCACAGATACGCAGTATTTT.

CDR3 region: CATRTSGGRGTQYF. In nucleotides, the CDR3 is TGTGCCACCCGGACTAGCGGGGGGCGGGGTACGCAGTATTTT. This sequence joins TRBV27 and TRBJ2-3; 14 bases are shared with TRBD2. The germline CDR1 and CDR2 sequences are MNHEY and SMNVEV (reference sequence). The V gene end was trimmed by 10 bases and the J gene end by 8 bases; junction bases not matched to a gene: 8. The CDR3 runs 14 residues.

The DNA of the CDR3 is TGTGCCAGTAGTGACAGGTCAGTCACTGAAGCTTTCTTT. Residues: CASSDRSVTEAFF. The rearrangement uses TRBV19 and TRBJ1-1; D is possibly TRBD1 (6 bases). Per the germline V gene, CDR1 is LNHDA and CDR2 is SQIVND (reference sequence). The CDR3 is 13 residues long. V gave up 5 bases and J gave up 4 bases, with 11 bases separating them.

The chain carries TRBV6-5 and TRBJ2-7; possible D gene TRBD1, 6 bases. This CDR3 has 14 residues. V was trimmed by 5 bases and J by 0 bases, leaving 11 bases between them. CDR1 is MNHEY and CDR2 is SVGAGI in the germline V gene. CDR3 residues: CASSRRTVSYEQYF. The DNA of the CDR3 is TGTGCCAGCAGTCGTCGGACAGTCTCCTACGAGCAGTACTTC.

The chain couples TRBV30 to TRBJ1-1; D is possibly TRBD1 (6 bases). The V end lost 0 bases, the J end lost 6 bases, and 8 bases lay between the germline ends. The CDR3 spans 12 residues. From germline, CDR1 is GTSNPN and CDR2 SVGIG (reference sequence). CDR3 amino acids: CAWSVQGAEAFF. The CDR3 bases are TGTGCCTGGAGTGTACAGGGTGCTGAAGCTTTCTTT.

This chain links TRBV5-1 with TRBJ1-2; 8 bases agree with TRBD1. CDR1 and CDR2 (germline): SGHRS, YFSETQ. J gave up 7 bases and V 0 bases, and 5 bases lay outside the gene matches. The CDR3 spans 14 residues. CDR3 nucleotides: TGCGCCAGCAGCTTGGAGACAGGGGCTGGTGGCTACACCTTC. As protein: CASSLETGAGGYTF.

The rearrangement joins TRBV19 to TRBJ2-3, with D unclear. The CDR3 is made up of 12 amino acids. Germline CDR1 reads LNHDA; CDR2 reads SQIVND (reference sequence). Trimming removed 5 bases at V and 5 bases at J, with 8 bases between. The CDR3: CASSALQDTQYF. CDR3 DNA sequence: TGTGCCAGTAGTGCCTTACAAGATACGCAGTATTTT.

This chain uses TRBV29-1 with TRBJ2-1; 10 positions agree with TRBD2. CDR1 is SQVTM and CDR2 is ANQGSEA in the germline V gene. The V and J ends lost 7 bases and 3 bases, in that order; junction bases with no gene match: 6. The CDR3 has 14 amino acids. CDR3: CSARTSGIYNEQFF. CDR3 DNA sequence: TGCAGCGCCCGGACTAGCGGTATCTACAATGAGCAGTTCTTC.

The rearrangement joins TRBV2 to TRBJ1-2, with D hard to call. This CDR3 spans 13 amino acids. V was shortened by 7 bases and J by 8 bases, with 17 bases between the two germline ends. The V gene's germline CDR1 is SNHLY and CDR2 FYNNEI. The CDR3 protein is CASNQEALTGYTF. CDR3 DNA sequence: TGTGCCAGCAATCAGGAGGCGTTAACGGGCTACACCTTC.

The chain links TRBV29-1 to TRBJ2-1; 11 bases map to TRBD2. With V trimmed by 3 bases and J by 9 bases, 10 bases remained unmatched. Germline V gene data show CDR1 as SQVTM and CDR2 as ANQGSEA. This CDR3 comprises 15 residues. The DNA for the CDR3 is TGCAGCGTTGAGGCCCTAGCGGGGGGAGGTGGTGAGCAGTTCTTC. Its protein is CSVEALAGGGGEQFF.

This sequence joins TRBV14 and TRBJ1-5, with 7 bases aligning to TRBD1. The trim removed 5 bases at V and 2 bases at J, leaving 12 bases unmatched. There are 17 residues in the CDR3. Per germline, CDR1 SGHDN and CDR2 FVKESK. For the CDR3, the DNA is TGTGCCAGCAGCTACCAAGACAGGGCAGGGGGCAATCAGCCCCAGCATTTT. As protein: CASSYQDRAGGNQPQHF.

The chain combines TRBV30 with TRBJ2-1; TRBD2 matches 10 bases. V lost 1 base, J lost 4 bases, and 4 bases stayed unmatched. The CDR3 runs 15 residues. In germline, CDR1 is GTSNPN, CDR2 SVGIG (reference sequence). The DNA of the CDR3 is TGTGCCTGGAGTGGAGCGGGGGGGCTGTACAATGAGCAGTTCTTC. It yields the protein CAWSGAGGLYNEQFF.

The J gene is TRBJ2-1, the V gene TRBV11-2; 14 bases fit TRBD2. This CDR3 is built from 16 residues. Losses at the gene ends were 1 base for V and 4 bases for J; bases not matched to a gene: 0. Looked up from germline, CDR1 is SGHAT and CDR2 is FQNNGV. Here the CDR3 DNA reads TGTGCCAGCAGCTTAGGGACTAGCGGGGGGTACAATGAGCAGTTCTTC. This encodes CASSLGTSGGYNEQFF. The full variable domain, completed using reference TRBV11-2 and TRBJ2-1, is EAGVAQSPRYKIIEKRQSVAFWCNPISGHATLYWYQQILGQGPKLLIQFQNNGVVDDSQLPKDRFSAERLKGVDSTLKIQPAKLEDSAVYLCASSLGTSGGYNEQFFGPGTRLTVL.

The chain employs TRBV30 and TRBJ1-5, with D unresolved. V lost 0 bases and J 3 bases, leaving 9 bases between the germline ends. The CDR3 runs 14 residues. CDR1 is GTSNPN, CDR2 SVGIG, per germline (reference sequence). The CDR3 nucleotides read TGTGCCTGGAGTGTACGGGGTTACAATCAGCCCCAGCATTTT. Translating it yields CAWSVRGYNQPQHF.

DNA of the CDR3: TGCAGCGTTGAGTGGGGCCACAATGAGCAGTTCTTC. Translated, it gives CSVEWGHNEQFF. The V call is TRBV29-1, the J call TRBJ2-1, with D perhaps matching TRBD1 (5 bases). The germline V gene encodes CDR1 SQVTM and CDR2 ANQGSEA. CDR3 length equals 12 residues. The ends were cut back, 3 bases at V and 5 bases at J, with 8 bases in the middle.